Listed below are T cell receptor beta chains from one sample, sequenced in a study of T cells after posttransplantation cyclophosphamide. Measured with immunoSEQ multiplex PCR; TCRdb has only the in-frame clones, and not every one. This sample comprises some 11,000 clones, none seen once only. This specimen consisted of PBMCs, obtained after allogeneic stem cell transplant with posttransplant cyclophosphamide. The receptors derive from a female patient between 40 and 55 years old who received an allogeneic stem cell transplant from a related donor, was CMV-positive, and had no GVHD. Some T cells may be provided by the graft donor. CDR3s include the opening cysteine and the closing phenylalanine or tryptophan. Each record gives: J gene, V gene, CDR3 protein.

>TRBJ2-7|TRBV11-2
CASSPPLGGYYEQYF
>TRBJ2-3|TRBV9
CASSARDWPRTDTQYF
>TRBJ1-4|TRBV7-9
CASSLQTTNEKLFF
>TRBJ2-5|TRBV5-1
CASSFPQETQYF
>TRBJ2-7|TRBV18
CASSPLAGTGGDEQYF
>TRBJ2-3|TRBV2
CASSQLASTDTQYF
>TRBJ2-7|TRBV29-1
CSVGPGSHEQYF
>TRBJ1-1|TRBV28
CASSTGGLGNTEAFF
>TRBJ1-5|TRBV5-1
CASSLTGGRQPQHF
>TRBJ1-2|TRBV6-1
CASKKGGLSGYTF
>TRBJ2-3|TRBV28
CASSVTGLRGQYF
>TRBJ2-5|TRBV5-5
CASSLGGFSGQETQYF
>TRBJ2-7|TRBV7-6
CASRSNGVGIGSYEQYF
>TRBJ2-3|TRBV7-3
CASSLWGGGTDTQYF
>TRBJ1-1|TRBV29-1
CSVAMGGTEAFF
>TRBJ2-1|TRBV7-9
CASSSLATNEQFF
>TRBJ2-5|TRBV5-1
CASSSRLAEETQYF
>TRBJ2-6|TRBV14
CASSHRVFSGANVLTF
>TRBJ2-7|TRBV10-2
CASSAVGLSSYEQYF
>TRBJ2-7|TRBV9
CASSVEGRGTYEQYF
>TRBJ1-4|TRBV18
CASSPLAETGEKLFF